The clone carrying this T cell receptor beta chain was seen ten or more times. The data were taken from a study of CD8 T cells in ankylosing spondylitis. A single record per CDR3 protein comes from TCRdb applying MiXCR to the 5' RACE reads. The sample comprises about 160,000 distinct CDR3 sequences, about a sixth of which are singletons, and about 8.2% rests with the top ten. The sequenced material came from blood, either unsorted or a sorted T cell fraction (not recorded which). The clonotype comes from a male donor with ankylosing spondylitis or in good health (not recorded which).

In nucleotides, the CDR3 is TGTGCCAGCAGTGCCGGTGGCGGATTCTCGACCCAGCATTTT. It yields the protein CASSAGGGFSTQHF. The rearrangement links TRBV6-1 to TRBJ1-5; D unresolved. Trimming took 4 bases from V and 11 from J, leaving 18 bases between them. CDR3 size: 14 residues. Germline V gene sequence: CDR1 MNHNS, CDR2 SASEGT.